This T cell receptor (beta chain) was captured in a study of blood T cell repertoires in COVID-19. Study-level information: The analysed material was cDNA or gDNA that came from T cells, B-cell-depleted T cells, or PBMCs.

Authors' processing steps: By means of reference gene primer amplification, nucleated cell counts were estimated. This table comes from immunoSEQ multiplex PCR, and its TCRdb copy is limited to in-frame clones, with some not included. The V and J calls and clone size come from that table; D and trimming were worked out from the DNA. Counted here are tens of thousands of clones, 88% occurring once; the ten biggest clones make up around 4.7%. Trimming took off 4 bases at V and 3 bases at J, with 10 bases between the two ends. Germline CDR1 reads ENHRY; CDR2 reads SYGVKD. The CDR3 is 13 residues long. The V call is TRBV10-3, the J call TRBJ2-7; weak D call: TRBD1 (6 bases). The source material was peripheral blood. The TCR originated in a woman older than 75 with active COVID-19. The CDR3 protein is CAISGGQNYEQYF. The CDR3 nucleotides are TGTGCCATCAGTGGGGGACAAAACTACGAGCAGTACTTC.